This TCR beta chain emerged from a study of shared clonotypes between healthy human individuals. The CDR3 covers 16 residues. Germline CDR1 is WNHNN and CDR2 is SYGVQD (reference sequence). The V segment lost 6 bases and the J segment 8 bases; nucleotides outside the gene matches: 16. A few counts support this clone. Each unsorted PBMC replicate got 300 ng genomic DNA, tens of thousands of genomes. Profiled with immunoSEQ multiplex PCR; TCRdb holds only in-frame clones, not every one. Of 550,000 to 600,000 clones listed, around 77% are singletons. This clonotype originated in a woman aged 40-49 years in good health. Some clones in this sample may be carry-over from other donors' samples. Material for sequencing was PBMCs. The J gene is TRBJ2-3, the V gene TRBV10-1, with TRBD2 matching 8 bases. The CDR3 spells CASSPRPLAAGGTQYF. The CDR3 DNA is TGCGCCAGCAGCCCTCGGCCACTAGCGGCGGGCGGTACGCAGTATTTT.